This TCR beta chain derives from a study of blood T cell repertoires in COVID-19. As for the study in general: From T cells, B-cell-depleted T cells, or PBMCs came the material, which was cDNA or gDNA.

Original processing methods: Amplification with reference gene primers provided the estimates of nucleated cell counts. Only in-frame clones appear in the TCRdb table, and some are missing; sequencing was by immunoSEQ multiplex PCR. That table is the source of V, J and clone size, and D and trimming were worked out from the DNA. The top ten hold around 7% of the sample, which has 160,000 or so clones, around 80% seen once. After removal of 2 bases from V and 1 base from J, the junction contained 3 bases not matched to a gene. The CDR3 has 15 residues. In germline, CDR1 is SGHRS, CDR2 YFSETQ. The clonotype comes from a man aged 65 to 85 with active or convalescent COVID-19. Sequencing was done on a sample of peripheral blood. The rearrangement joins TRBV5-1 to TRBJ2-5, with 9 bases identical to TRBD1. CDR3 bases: TGCGCCAGCAGCTTTGGGACAGGGCCCCAAGAGACCCAGTACTTC. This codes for CASSFGTGPQETQYF.